The following is a T cell receptor (beta chain) sequence with its context. The data originate from a study of shared clonotypes between healthy human individuals. As for the study in general: Donors were a couple of women and a few men aged 18 to 49.

Naive CD8 isolation took CD45RO-negative cells positively selected for CCR7 and excluded terminally differentiated effector memory CD45RA+ cells. Profiled with immunoSEQ multiplex PCR; TCRdb holds only in-frame clones, not every one. This sample has fewer than 850,000 clones, with approximately 97% found just once. CDR1 is MGHRA, CDR2 YSYEKL, per germline. V lost 8 bases and J lost 2, with 12 bases in between. The CDR3 extends over 13 amino acids. The specimen was naive CD8+ T cells sorted from blood. This sequence joins TRBV4-1 and TRBJ1-2; D gene uncertain. This receptor was identified in a man in his thirties or forties in good health. The CDR3 bases are TGCGCCAGCTGGAGCTACGAGAACTATGGCTACACCTTC. It is translated as CASWSYENYGYTF.